The next 28 T cell receptor beta chains were all read from a single sample in a study of T-cell reconstitution after alpha-beta-depleted transplantation in children. A library of TCRbeta sequences, prepared with unique molecular identifiers, was generated. One entry per CDR3 protein, called by TCRdb with MiXCR from the PCR reads. The sample has a few hundred thousand distinct CDR3 sequences; roughly 12% are singletons. Specimen: peripheral blood, collected 180 days after TCRalphabeta/CD19-depleted stem cell transplant. The receptors were gathered from a male patient aged 2-15 years who had a stem cell transplant for chronic granulomatous disease, so the T cells may come from the graft donor.

This clonotype came up many times. V is TRBV20-1 and J is TRBJ2-5, with 8 positions matching TRBD1. Per germline, CDR1 DFQATT and CDR2 SNEGSKA (reference sequence). Trimming at V came to 4 bases and at J to 4 bases, leaving 5 bases not matched to a gene. This CDR3 spans 13 amino acids. The CDR3 coding sequence is TGCAGTGCTAAACGGACAGGGCCAGAGACCCAGTACTTC. Translating gives CSAKRTGPETQYF.

This clonotype was seen ten or more times. V and J are TRBV29-1 and TRBJ2-3, with D unclear. Germline-derived CDR1 and CDR2 are SQVTM and ANQGSEA. The V end lost 4 bases, the J end lost 0 bases, and 8 bases lay between the germline ends. This CDR3 comprises 13 residues. The CDR3 spells CSVVLVSTDTQYF. The DNA for the CDR3 is TGCAGCGTTGTCCTGGTTAGCACAGATACGCAGTATTTT.

This clonotype has ten or more counts. The rearrangement uses TRBV7-2 and TRBJ2-7; D unresolved. Trimming removed 5 bases at V and 6 bases at J, with 11 bases between. The germline CDR1 and CDR2 sequences are SGHTA and FQGNSA. This CDR3 is 12 amino acids long. The CDR3 DNA reads TGTGCCAGCAGCGGTACCCCTTCCGAGCAGTACTTC. This gives the protein CASSGTPSEQYF.

This clonotype was counted at least ten times. The chain has TRBV4-3 and TRBJ2-3; 10 nucleotides line up with TRBD2. Per germline, CDR1 LGHNA and CDR2 YSLEER. The CDR3 totals 15 residues. V shed 0 bases and J 9 bases; nucleotides not matched to a gene: 6. Here the CDR3 reads CASSQDPSGGRTQYF. The CDR3 region has the DNA TGCGCCAGCAGCCAAGACCCTAGCGGGGGCAGGACGCAGTATTTT.

About this clonotype: This clone may be a read error of a much larger clone one base away. The chain joins TRBV5-1 to TRBJ1-1; D gene ambiguous. The CDR3 length is 13 residues. Per the germline V gene, CDR1 is SGHRS and CDR2 is YFSETQ. The CDR3 DNA sequence: TGCGCCAGCAGCCGGGGAGCGAACACTGAAGATTTCTTT. Translation: CASSRGANTEDFF. Looking up the rest from reference TRBV5-1 and TRBJ1-1 gives the full variable domain: KAGVTQTPRYLIKTRGQQVTLSCSPISGHRSVSWYQQTPGQGLQFLFEYFSETQRNKGNFPGRFSGRQFSNSRSEMNVSTLELGDSALYLCASSRGANTEDFFGQGTRLTVV.

This clonotype came up many times. The J gene is TRBJ2-3, the V gene TRBV27; 11 positions agree with TRBD2. V lost 2 bases to trimming and J lost 6 bases; unmatched junction nucleotides: 7. This CDR3 spans 16 amino acids. Looked up from germline, CDR1 is MNHEY and CDR2 is SMNVEV (reference sequence). CDR3 DNA sequence: TGTGCCAGCAGTTTAATCCGCGCTAGCGGGGGGGATACGCAGTATTTT. It yields the protein CASSLIRASGGDTQYF.

This clonotype showed up many times. The chain links TRBV20-1 to TRBJ1-1; TRBD1 is a possible D gene (6 bases). There are 14 residues in the CDR3. The V gene lost 6 bases and the J gene lost 0 bases, with 14 bases spanning the gap. The germline CDR1 and CDR2 sequences are DFQATT and SNEGSKA (reference sequence). Written as DNA, the CDR3 is TGCAGTGCCCGACACCAGGGGTTGAACACTGAAGCTTTCTTT. Protein: CSARHQGLNTEAFF.

This clonotype occurred many times. The chain couples TRBV27 to TRBJ1-1, with D uncertain. Germline V gene sequence: CDR1 MNHEY, CDR2 SMNVEV (reference sequence). Trimming removed 5 bases from V and 4 bases from J, with 8 bases in between. CDR3 length: 12 residues. Here the CDR3 reads CASSPGSTEAFF. CDR3 DNA sequence: TGTGCCAGCAGTCCTGGGAGCACTGAAGCTTTCTTT.

This clonotype occurred many times. The chain recombines TRBV14 with TRBJ2-1; 8 bases are a match to TRBD2. Germline V gene sequence: CDR1 SGHDN, CDR2 FVKESK. With 6 bases clipped from V and 1 base from J, the junction kept 8 bases outside the gene matches. The CDR3 contains 16 residues. This CDR3 reads CASSQTSGISYNEQFF. In DNA, the CDR3 is TGTGCCAGCAGTCAAACTAGCGGAATTTCCTACAATGAGCAGTTCTTC.

Ten or more counts support this clonotype. DNA for the CDR3: TGTGCCAGCAGTTACGCCGCCGGCGGCTACACCTTC. The encoded protein is CASSYAAGGYTF. This chain uses TRBV6-2 or TRBV6-3 with TRBJ1-2; D gene unclear. CDR3 length: 12 residues. Trimming removed 2 bases at V and 8 bases at J, with 9 bases between. Per the germline V gene, CDR1 is MNHEY and CDR2 is SVGEGT.

Ten or more counts support this clonotype. J is TRBJ1-5 and V is TRBV9, with D unresolved. Germline-derived CDR1 and CDR2 are SGDLS and YYNGEE. Trimming took 0 bases from V and 6 from J, leaving 10 bases between them. The CDR3 runs 14 residues. The CDR3: CASSVGGRGQPQHF. The CDR3 nucleotides are TGTGCCAGCAGCGTAGGAGGTCGGGGTCAGCCCCAGCATTTT.

The rearrangement links TRBV28 to TRBJ2-7; TRBD2 might be the D (7 bases). The germline gives CDR1 MDHEN, CDR2 SYDVKM. CDR3 length equals 14 residues. The ends were cut back, 9 bases at V and 3 bases at J, with 18 bases in the middle. The CDR3: CASQEGGGFYEQYF. DNA of the CDR3: TGTGCCAGTCAGGAGGGGGGGGGGTTCTACGAGCAGTACTTC.

There are many counts of this clonotype. This chain joins TRBV5-1 and TRBJ2-3; D is perhaps TRBD2 (6 bases). The CDR3 has 17 residues. Germline V lookup: CDR1 SGHRS, CDR2 YFSETQ. Deletions cut 2 bases from V and 2 bases from J, with 18 bases between. CDR3 bases: TGCGCCAGCAGCTTTAAGGGTGTTGGCGGGAACACAGATACGCAGTATTTT. Its translation: CASSFKGVGGNTDTQYF. Using reference TRBV5-1 and TRBJ2-3 for the parts outside the CDR3, the full variable domain is KAGVTQTPRYLIKTRGQQVTLSCSPISGHRSVSWYQQTPGQGLQFLFEYFSETQRNKGNFPGRFSGRQFSNSRSEMNVSTLELGDSALYLCASSFKGVGGNTDTQYFGPGTRLTVL.

On this clonotype: This may arise from a read error, as a much more abundant clone is one base away. The chain recombines TRBV7-9 with TRBJ2-5; D uncertain. The V end was cut by 4 bases, the J end by 3 bases, with 9 bases between. CDR3 length: 13 residues. In germline, CDR1 is SEHNR, CDR2 FQNEAQ (reference sequence). The chain's CDR3 is CASSWYGEETQYF. The CDR3 DNA follows: TGTGCCAGCAGCTGGTACGGTGAAGAGACCCAGTACTTC.

This clonotype was seen many times. The chain links TRBV6-5 to TRBJ2-1; D is unresolved. Deletions cut 2 bases from V and 6 bases from J, with 11 bases between. The V gene's germline CDR1 is MNHEY and CDR2 SVGAGI. The length of the CDR3 is 14 residues. CDR3 bases: TGTGCCAGCAGTTACAACGTCAGAACCAATGAGCAGTTCTTC. Residues: CASSYNVRTNEQFF.

This clonotype has just a few counts. The rearrangement joins TRBV4-2 to TRBJ2-1; weak D call: TRBD2 (6 bases). V was cut by 0 bases and J by 7 bases, with 25 bases left in between. The germline CDR1 and CDR2 sequences are LGHNA and YNFKEQ. The CDR3 runs to 19 residues. The DNA of the CDR3 is TGTGCCAGCAGCCAAGAAAGGGACGTAGCGGATCGACAAAGAAATGAGCAGTTCTTC. This codes for CASSQERDVADRQRNEQFF.

This clonotype was found many times. The CDR3 region has the DNA TGCGCCAGCAGCCCAGGACAGGCTGCAACCCACAATGAGCAGTTCTTC. Its translation is CASSPGQAATHNEQFF. The V and J genes are TRBV5-1 and TRBJ2-1, with TRBD1 identical over 7 bases. The CDR3 runs to 16 residues. With V trimmed by 4 bases and J by 5 bases, 12 bases remained unmatched. Germline loops: CDR1 SGHRS, CDR2 YFSETQ.

This clonotype has at least ten counts. V usage is TRBV4-1 and J usage is TRBJ2-2; possible D gene TRBD2, 5 bases. The CDR3 covers 17 residues. Trimming removed 0 bases from V and 0 bases from J, with 11 bases in between. The germline V gene encodes CDR1 MGHRA and CDR2 YSYEKL. The CDR3 nucleotides are TGCGCCAGCAGCCAAGAGCGCGGACTTTCGAACACCGGGGAGCTGTTTTTT. It encodes CASSQERGLSNTGELFF.

This clonotype was counted at least ten times. The chain has TRBV5-1 and TRBJ1-1, with no clear D. The CDR3 spans 13 residues. With 4 bases removed from V and 0 bases from J, the gap between germline ends came to 7 bases. CDR1 is SGHRS, CDR2 YFSETQ, per germline. CDR3 sequence reads: CASSIKLNTEAFF. CDR3 bases: TGCGCCAGCAGCATAAAGTTGAACACTGAAGCTTTCTTT.

At least ten counts were recorded for this clonotype. The chain's CDR3 is CASSTGQFSGYTF. The CDR3 coding sequence is TGTGCCAGCAGCACGGGACAGTTCTCTGGCTACACCTTC. This chain uses TRBV12-3 or TRBV12-4 with TRBJ1-2; 7 nucleotides line up with TRBD1. The CDR3 is 13 amino acids. V trimming: 6 bases; J trimming: 7 bases; junction bases outside the gene matches: 8.

This clonotype was found many times. In DNA, the CDR3 is TGTGCCAGCAGCTTGTCGGGACTAGCTTTTGATACGCAGTATTTT. It codes for CASSLSGLAFDTQYF. The V call is TRBV5-5, the J call TRBJ2-3; 9 nucleotides line up with TRBD2. J was trimmed by 6 bases and V by 1 base; bases with no gene match: 6. Germline V gene data show CDR1 as SGHKS and CDR2 as YYEKEE (reference sequence). This CDR3 has 15 residues.

This clonotype was detected ten times or more. This chain joins TRBV5-6 and TRBJ1-4; TRBD1 is a possible D gene (6 bases). The CDR3 consists of 13 residues. The V gene lost 4 bases and the J gene lost 7 bases, with 11 bases spanning the gap. Germline V gene lookup returns CDR1 SGHDT and CDR2 YYEEEE. CDR3 sequence reads: CASSITGLEKLFF. CDR3 coding DNA: TGTGCCAGCAGCATCACAGGGCTTGAAAAACTGTTTTTT.

Points on this clonotype: A much larger clone lies one base from this, so it may be a read error. The V call is TRBV20-1, the J call TRBJ2-5, with 9 bases lining up with TRBD2. CDR1 and CDR2 (germline): DFQATT, SNEGSKA (reference sequence). This CDR3 spans 13 amino acids. The DNA of the CDR3 is TGCAGTGCCTCTGCGGGAGGGGTGGAGACCCAGTCCTTC. Its translation: CSASAGGVETQSF.

This clonotype has a count of ten or more. The chain employs TRBV27 and TRBJ2-3; D is unclear. Trimming shortened V by 4 bases and J by 2 bases, and 13 bases separated the two germline ends. The germline V gene encodes CDR1 MNHEY and CDR2 SMNVEV (reference sequence). There are 15 residues in the CDR3. The CDR3 is CASSSKRYSTDTQYF. CDR3 in DNA: TGTGCCAGCAGTTCCAAGCGATACTCCACAGATACGCAGTATTTT.

This clonotype was counted ten times or more. This chain connects TRBV28 to TRBJ1-1; D not certain. V gave up 4 bases and J gave up 1 base, with 10 bases separating them. Germline lookup yields CDR1 MDHEN and CDR2 SYDVKM. The CDR3 has 14 residues. The CDR3 sequence: CASSSPVGNTEAFF. The CDR3 nucleotides read TGTGCCAGCAGTTCCCCCGTTGGGAACACTGAAGCTTTCTTT.

This clonotype was recorded many times. The chain joins TRBV5-1 to TRBJ2-1; 11 bases fit TRBD2. The CDR3 consists of 16 residues. Germline lookup yields CDR1 SGHRS and CDR2 YFSETQ. V lost 1 base to trimming and J lost 9 bases; unmatched junction nucleotides: 9. The CDR3 bases are TGCGCCAGCAGCTTGCCCTTAGCGGGGGGGCTCTTTGAGCAGTTCTTC. Translation gives CASSLPLAGGLFEQFF.

This clonotype was seen at least ten times. J is TRBJ2-2 and V is TRBV5-1; 8 positions agree with TRBD2. Germline V gives CDR1 SGHRS, CDR2 YFSETQ. Trimming at V came to 4 bases and at J to 5 bases, leaving 7 bases not matched to a gene. This CDR3 spans 15 amino acids. The CDR3 loop is CASSEPGLGTGELFF. CDR3 DNA: TGCGCCAGCAGCGAACCGGGACTAGGGACCGGGGAGCTGTTTTTT.

In its sample, this clonotype was seen many times. The DNA for the CDR3 is TGTGCCAGCAGTTACGACGGGAGCTCTGGAAACACCATATATTTT. This sequence encodes CASSYDGSSGNTIYF. The rearrangement links TRBV6-5 to TRBJ1-3, with D unresolved. The CDR3 is made up of 15 amino acids. Trimming left V 2 bases short and J 0 bases short, with 8 bases between. CDR1 and CDR2 (germline): MNHEY, SVGAGI.